This entry describes one T cell receptor (beta chain). Its antigen remains unidentified. Per-nucleotide qualities are absent, and no much larger clonotype sits a single base away. Including cysteine and phenylalanine, the CDR3 has 12 amino acids. Just the 36-base CDR3 DNA is kept, in frame starting at base 1. Trimming removed 6 bases from V and 0 bases from J, leaving 9 bases between the germline ends. The germline V gene encodes CDR1 SQVTM and CDR2 ANQGSEA. This entry is derived from a study of early T cells in non-severe SARS-CoV-2 infection listed by TCRdb under 2021. About the full investigation: Bulk RNA from unsorted whole blood was used for TCR sequencing, so alpha and beta chains could not be paired. Study-wide findings and limitations: VDJdb matching was skewed toward anti-spike CD8 responses, so virus-specific expansions were likely underestimated and private and CD4 specificities were missed.

Receptor libraries were prepared by 5' RACE. The reads were generated on a NextSeq 500. The TCR library protocol attached unique molecular identifiers to individual cDNA molecules to correct for sequencing error and PCR bias. Both TCR alpha and beta chains were sequenced, and tight co-correlation was observed between alpha and beta sequence abundances in each sample. For the original study's pipeline: Decombinator V4 was used to perform V gene, J gene and CDR3 annotation of TCR sequences. Expanded TCRs were defined as changing significantly between any two time points under a Poisson model with p below 0.0001. TCR abundances were normalised to the total number of TCRs sequenced in each sample and reported as counts per million. MAIT TCRs were defined by TRAV1-2 paired with TRAJ12, TRAJ20 or TRAJ33, and iNKT TCRs by TRAV10 paired with TRAJ18. A search of VDJdb, accessed on 1 November 2021, was run for TCRs annotated to CMV, EBV and SARS-CoV-2, with TCRs annotated for multiple antigens excluded. TCRdb reworked the public reads: Q25 trimming with fastp, MiXCR clone assembly, productive beta chains retained. Rows with a matching CDR3 protein are joined into one entry that keeps the most common DNA and genes. TCRdb, not the authors, supplied the V and J calls. This sample holds more than 60,000 distinct CDR3 sequences; 13% were observed only once. The ten top clones hold 7.5% to 9% of the sample.

Set within a cohort of healthcare workers in London, UK, this nested case-control study involved weekly PCR testing of nasopharyngeal swabs along with blood sampling. Healthcare workers were recruited during the week of the UK lockdown, between 23 and 31 March 2020, and followed weekly for up to about 15 weeks. The specimen sequenced was whole blood. The sequence joins TRBV29-1 to TRBJ2-7, with the identity of the D gene unclear. The receptor comes from an adult who was a healthcare worker with PCR-confirmed SARS-CoV-2 infection or an uninfected control (not recorded which). Here is the DNA: TGCAGCGTCTCGACTGTCTCCTACGAGCAGTACTTC. Translated, it reads CSVSTVSYEQYF.